The 6 T cell receptor beta chains in this list originate from one sample, sequenced in a study of shared clonotypes between healthy human individuals. The method was immunoSEQ multiplex PCR; TCRdb's version includes in-frame clones alone and lacks a portion of them. This table has over a million clones, about four fifths appearing once. The specimen sequenced was memory CD4+ T cells from PBMCs. The subset is: CD45RA-negative fraction. All receptors come from a man between 18 and 35 years old in good health. Some clones in this sample may be carry-over from other donors' samples.

The chain combines TRBV2 with TRBJ1-1; D not certain. Per the germline V gene, CDR1 is SNHLY and CDR2 is FYNNEI. V was clipped by 5 bases and J by 0 bases, with 10 bases between them. This CDR3 contains 14 residues. The CDR3 loop reads CASSPFTLNTEAFF. The CDR3 DNA follows: TGTGCCAGCAGTCCTTTTACATTGAACACTGAAGCTTTCTTT. The variable domain in full, completed from reference TRBV2 and TRBJ1-1, reads EPEVTQTPSHQVTQMGQEVILRCVPISNHLYFYWYRQILGQKVEFLVSFYNNEISEKSEIFDDQFSVERPDGSNFTLKIRSTKLEDSAMYFCASSPFTLNTEAFFGQGTRLTVV.

This clone occurred a few times. This chain joins TRBV4-1 and TRBJ2-7, with 16 bases aligning to TRBD2. Germline loops: CDR1 MGHRA, CDR2 YSYEKL. The junction had 5 bases not matched to a gene; V was cut back by 3 bases and J by 0 bases. The CDR3 has 18 residues. The CDR3 nucleotides are TGCGCCAGCAGCCAGTGGGGACTAGCGGGAGGGGCCTCCTACGAGCAGTACTTC. Its translation: CASSQWGLAGGASYEQYF.

This rearrangement joins TRBV11-2 to TRBJ2-6; TRBD1 might be the D (6 bases). In germline, CDR1 is SGHAT, CDR2 FQNNGV. The CDR3 covers 16 residues. Trimming took off 1 base at V and 3 bases at J, with 10 bases between the two ends. The CDR3 DNA reads TGTGCCAGCAGCTTAGCTGGGACACTTGGGGCCAACGTCCTGACTTTC. Encoded protein: CASSLAGTLGANVLTF.

Notes on this clone: A read error is likely here: a far larger clone is one base away. This sequence joins TRBV29-1 and TRBJ1-1; a possible D gene is TRBD1 (5 bases). Trimming removed 4 bases from V and 0 bases from J, with 15 bases in between. Germline loops: CDR1 SQVTM, CDR2 ANQGSEA. The CDR3 sequence is 15 residues long. The CDR3 is CSVAAGWGMNTEAFF. The CDR3 DNA reads as TGCAGCGTTGCCGCAGGATGGGGGATGAACACTGAAGCTTTCTTT.

This clone was recorded once. J is TRBJ1-5 and V is TRBV6-6; D might be TRBD1 (5 bases). Trimming cost V 4 bases and J 7 bases, with 11 bases left between them. CDR3 length equals 13 residues. From germline, CDR1 is MNHNY and CDR2 SVGAGI (reference sequence). The CDR3 bases are TGTGCCAGCAGTTCAGGGTGGGGGCAGCCCCAGCATTTT. Its protein product is CASSSGWGQPQHF.

To note about this clone: A much larger clone lies a single base off, so this may be a read error. Other nucleotide sequences in the sample specify the same CDR3. The J gene is TRBJ2-7, the V gene TRBV28; TRBD1 matches 9 bases. The CDR3 loop spans 14 amino acids. The V gene's germline CDR1 is MDHEN and CDR2 SYDVKM. With 2 bases clipped from V and 7 bases from J, the junction kept 6 bases outside the gene matches. The DNA of the CDR3 is TGTGCCAGCAGTTTAGCGGGACAGGGATGGGAGCAGTACTTC. This sequence encodes CASSLAGQGWEQYF.